A single sample gave rise to the 17 T cell receptor beta chains below, sequenced in a study of T cell responses to AZD1222 COVID-19 vaccine. Some clones are missing from TCRdb's copy, which holds only in-frame ones; the method was immunoSEQ multiplex PCR. The table includes a few hundred thousand clones, more than 80% detected once. The sequenced sample was peripheral blood, obtained on day 0 of AZD1222 vaccination. These receptors all come from an adult in good health.

The chain joins TRBV7-9 to TRBJ2-7; possibly TRBD2 for D (6 bases). The germline CDR1 and CDR2 sequences are SEHNR and FQNEAQ (reference sequence). CDR3 length: 15 amino acids. Trimming removed 1 base at V and 0 bases at J, with 10 bases between. Here the CDR3 DNA reads TGTGCCAGCAGCTTAGTAGCGACTAGCTCCTACGAGCAGTACTTC. This codes for CASSLVATSSYEQYF.

This chain uses TRBV2 with TRBJ2-3; 9 nucleotides agree with TRBD1. Germline CDR1 and CDR2: SNHLY and FYNNEI. The CDR3 runs 14 residues. V lost 9 bases and J lost 7; bases outside the gene matches: 11. This chain's CDR3 is CASSRDREFHTQYF. The DNA of the CDR3 is TGTGCCAGTTCCCGGGACAGGGAGTTTCATACGCAGTATTTT.

The chain is built from TRBV19 and TRBJ1-2; D uncertain. CDR1 and CDR2 (germline): LNHDA, SQIVND (reference sequence). V was shortened by 3 bases and J by 2 bases, with 10 bases between the two germline ends. The CDR3 loop spans 14 amino acids. The chain's CDR3 is CASSIFVGNYGYTF. CDR3 nucleotides: TGTGCCAGTAGTATTTTTGTAGGGAACTATGGCTACACCTTC.

V is TRBV5-6 and J is TRBJ1-1; 7 nucleotides match TRBD1. In germline, CDR1 is SGHDT, CDR2 YYEEEE. The CDR3 sequence is 15 residues long. Trimming took 4 bases from V and 3 from J; bases not matched to a gene: 9. The CDR3 protein is CASSLPGTAYTEAFF. CDR3 coding DNA: TGTGCCAGCAGCCTTCCCGGGACAGCCTACACTGAAGCTTTCTTT.

V usage is TRBV19 and J usage is TRBJ1-1; no clear D. Germline V gene data show CDR1 as LNHDA and CDR2 as SQIVND (reference sequence). This CDR3 is built from 15 residues. Trimming left V 4 bases short and J 2 bases short, with 14 bases between. For the CDR3, the DNA is TGTGCCAGTAGTAACCCCCGGATAAGTAACACTGAAGCTTTCTTT. It is translated as CASSNPRISNTEAFF.

The rearrangement joins TRBV6-5 to TRBJ1-1, with D hard to call. The CDR3 runs to 12 residues. Germline CDR1 and CDR2: MNHEY and SVGAGI. The ends were cut back, 6 bases at V and 6 bases at J, with 11 bases in the middle. The CDR3 DNA reads TGTGCCAGCAGGTATCCTGGGGCTGAAGCTTTCTTT. Its protein is CASRYPGAEAFF.

V usage is TRBV29-1 and J usage is TRBJ1-2; tentative D call: TRBD1 (5 bases). In germline, CDR1 is SQVTM, CDR2 ANQGSEA. The CDR3 runs to 13 residues. Trimming took off 5 bases at V and 6 bases at J, with 16 bases between the two ends. CDR3 sequence reads: CSVSGTSPNGYTF. The CDR3 nucleotides read TGCAGCGTTTCCGGGACTAGCCCGAATGGCTACACCTTC. The variable domain in full, with the rest retrieved from reference TRBV29-1 and TRBJ1-2, is SAVISQKPSRDICQRGTSLTIQCQVDSQVTMMFWYRQQPGQSLTLIATANQGSEATYESGFVIDKFPISRPNLTFSTLTVSNMSPEDSSIYLCSVSGTSPNGYTFGSGTRLTVV.

The chain uses TRBV20-1 and TRBJ2-7; TRBD1 is a possible D gene (6 bases). The ends were cut back, 3 bases at V and 3 bases at J, with 12 bases in the middle. The CDR3 is 13 amino acids. Germline CDR1 and CDR2: DFQATT and SNEGSKA (reference sequence). CDR3 in amino acids: CSASPDSDYEQYF. The DNA of the CDR3 is TGCAGTGCTAGTCCGGACAGTGACTACGAGCAGTACTTC.

This sequence joins TRBV28 and TRBJ2-2; D is perhaps TRBD1 (5 bases). Between the trimmed V and J ends, which lost 8 bases and 1 base, there was a span of 8 bases. The CDR3 loop spans 13 amino acids. Germline V gives CDR1 MDHEN, CDR2 SYDVKM. The CDR3 protein is CASFRVNTGELFF. The CDR3 DNA reads as TGTGCCAGCTTCAGGGTGAACACCGGGGAGCTGTTTTTT.

This clone has just one count. V usage is TRBV4-2 and J usage is TRBJ2-3; TRBD1 might be the D (6 bases). The CDR3 is 15 residues long. Germline CDR1 and CDR2: LGHNA and YNFKEQ. V dropped 1 base and J dropped 4 bases, with 12 bases sitting between them. The CDR3 DNA reads as TGTGCCAGCAGCCAAGGCACCGGGACATCAGATACGCAGTATTTT. Amino acid sequence: CASSQGTGTSDTQYF.

The V call is TRBV4-1, the J call TRBJ1-5; the D is unclear. The germline gives CDR1 MGHRA, CDR2 YSYEKL. Trimming shortened V by 1 base and J by 3 bases, and 13 bases separated the two germline ends. The CDR3 is 16 residues long. The CDR3 region is CASSQGWAGNNQPQHF. The CDR3 region has the DNA TGCGCCAGCAGCCAAGGGTGGGCGGGTAACAATCAGCCCCAGCATTTT.

The rearrangement uses TRBV10-3 and TRBJ2-5; either TRBD1 or TRBD2 may supply D (5 bases each). The V end was cut by 0 bases, the J end by 3 bases, with 8 bases between. The CDR3 sequence is 14 residues long. Germline V gene data show CDR1 as ENHRY and CDR2 as SYGVKD. CDR3 DNA sequence: TGTGCCATCAGTGAGTCGTTGGGGGAAGAGACCCAGTACTTC. This sequence encodes CAISESLGEETQYF.

The CDR3 nucleotides read TGTGCCAGCAGCCCCGTAGTTGGGGAGCTGTTTTTT. It specifies CASSPVVGELFF. The V and J genes are TRBV7-8 and TRBJ2-2; unclear D gene. The V end lost 5 bases, the J end lost 8 bases, and 9 bases lay between the germline ends. CDR1 is SGHVS and CDR2 is FQNEAQ in the germline V gene. CDR3 length: 12 residues. Filled out from reference TRBV7-8 and TRBJ2-2, the complete variable domain reads GAGVSQSPRYKVAKRGQDVALRCDPISGHVSLFWYQQALGQGPEFLTYFQNEAQLDKSGLPSDRFFAERPEGSVSTLKIQRTQQEDSAVYLCASSPVVGELFFGEGSRLTVL.

The chain joins TRBV5-4 to TRBJ2-3; 13 positions match TRBD2. CDR3 length: 20 amino acids. The V gene end was trimmed by 2 bases and the J gene end by 3 bases; junction bases not matched to a gene: 15. Germline V gene data show CDR1 as SGHNT and CDR2 as YYREEE (reference sequence). CDR3 in DNA: TGTGCCAGCAGCTTTTCCGGACCGCGGACTAGCGGGAGTGAAACAGATACGCAGTATTTT. Translating it yields CASSFSGPRTSGSETDTQYF.

The chain recombines TRBV18 with TRBJ1-4, with TRBD1 matching over 9 bases. The J segment lost 8 bases and the V segment lost 1 base, leaving 11 bases of the junction unmatched. The CDR3 totals 17 residues. The V gene's germline CDR1 is KGHSH and CDR2 LQKENI. CDR3 sequence: CASSPQLTGTGSEKLFF. CDR3 sequence (DNA): TGTGCCAGCTCACCACAGTTAACCGGGACAGGGAGCGAAAAACTGTTTTTT.

The chain uses TRBV3-1 (or the pseudogene TRBV3-2) and TRBJ1-1; 8 bases fit TRBD1. After removal of 4 bases from V and 6 bases from J, the junction contained 4 bases not matched to a gene. CDR1 and CDR2 (germline): LGHDT, YNNKEL (reference sequence). This CDR3 has 13 residues. CDR3 DNA: TGTGCCAGCAGCCCCAGGGGGCGGGCTGAAGCTTTCTTT. The encoded protein is CASSPRGRAEAFF.

This rearrangement joins TRBV24-1 to TRBJ2-1; D is possibly TRBD2 (7 bases). Trimming took off 4 bases at V and 4 bases at J, with 16 bases between the two ends. Germline CDR1 KGHDR, CDR2 SFDVKD. The CDR3 spans 16 residues. Written as DNA, the CDR3 is TGTGCCACCAGTGACCCCCGAGGGGGAGGGTACAATGAGCAGTTCTTC. Translated: CATSDPRGGGYNEQFF.